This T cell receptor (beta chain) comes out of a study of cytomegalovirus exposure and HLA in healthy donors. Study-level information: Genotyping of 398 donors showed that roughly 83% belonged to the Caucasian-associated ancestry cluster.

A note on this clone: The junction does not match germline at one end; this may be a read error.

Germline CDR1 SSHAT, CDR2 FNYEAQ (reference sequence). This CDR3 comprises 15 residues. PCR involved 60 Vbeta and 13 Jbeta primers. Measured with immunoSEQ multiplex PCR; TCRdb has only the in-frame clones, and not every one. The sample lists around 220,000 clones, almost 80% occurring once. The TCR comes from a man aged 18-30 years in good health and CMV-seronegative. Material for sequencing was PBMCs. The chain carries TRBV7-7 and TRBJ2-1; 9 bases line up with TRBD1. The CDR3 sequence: CASSSNRGLYNEQFF. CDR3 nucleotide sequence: TGTGCTAGCAGCTCCAACAGGGGGCTCTACAATGAGCAGTTCTTC.